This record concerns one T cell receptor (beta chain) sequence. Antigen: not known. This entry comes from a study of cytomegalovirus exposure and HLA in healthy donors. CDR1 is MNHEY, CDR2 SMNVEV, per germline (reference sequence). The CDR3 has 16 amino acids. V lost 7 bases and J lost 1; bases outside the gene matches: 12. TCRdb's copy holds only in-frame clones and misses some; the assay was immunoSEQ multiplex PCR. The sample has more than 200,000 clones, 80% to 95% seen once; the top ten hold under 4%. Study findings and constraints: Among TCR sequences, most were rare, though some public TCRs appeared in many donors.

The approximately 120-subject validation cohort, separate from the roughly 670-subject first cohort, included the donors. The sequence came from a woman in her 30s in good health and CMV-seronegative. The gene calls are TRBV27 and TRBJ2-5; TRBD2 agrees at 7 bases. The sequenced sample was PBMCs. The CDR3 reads CASTPRASGFQETQYF. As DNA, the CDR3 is TGTGCCAGCACTCCTCGGGCTAGCGGATTCCAAGAGACCCAGTACTTC.